This record looks at one T cell receptor (beta chain) sequence and its context. The germline gives CDR1 SNHLY, CDR2 FYNNEI. The V end was cut by 2 bases, the J end by 5 bases, with 13 bases between. The CDR3 runs to 15 residues. The data derive from a study of blood T cell repertoires in COVID-19. It was during active infection that Seattle patients were enrolled and then longitudinally followed. The authors' processing: Amplification of reference gene primers provided the estimated nucleated cell counts. The repertoire was sequenced with immunoSEQ multiplex PCR; TCRdb's copy has only in-frame clones and lacks some. V, J and clone size derive from that table, while D and trimming were established from the DNA sequence. The table includes 30,000 or so clones, 88% detected once.

This rearrangement joins TRBV2 to TRBJ1-5; a weak D match, TRBD1 (5 bases). The clonotype was recovered from a man aged 60 to 75 with COVID-19, enrolled during active disease. Sequenced sample: peripheral blood. Here the CDR3 DNA reads TGTGCCAGCAGTGAATCTCAGGGCTGGGATCAGCCCCAGCATTTT. Translating gives CASSESQGWDQPQHF. The full variable domain, completed using reference TRBV2 and TRBJ1-5, is EPEVTQTPSHQVTQMGQEVILRCVPISNHLYFYWYRQILGQKVEFLVSFYNNEISEKSEIFDDQFSVERPDGSNFTLKIRSTKLEDSAMYFCASSESQGWDQPQHFGDGTRLSIL.